The following is a T cell receptor (beta chain) sequence with its context. The data were taken from a study of blood T cell repertoires in COVID-19. Study information: Sites in the United States, Italy and Spain provided acute and convalescent COVID-19 samples. From T cells, B-cell-depleted T cells, or PBMCs came the material, which was cDNA or gDNA.

Source study methods: Reference gene primer amplification gave estimated nucleated cell counts. TCRdb keeps only in-frame clones here, not all; method: immunoSEQ multiplex PCR. That table is the source of V, J and clone size, and D and trimming were worked out from the DNA. The table includes about 170,000 clones, approximately 85% detected once. The CDR3 has 17 residues. CDR1 is MNHEY, CDR2 SMNVEV, per germline (reference sequence). Trimming cost V 7 bases and J 2 bases; bases outside gene matches: 14. This receptor was identified in a man aged 55 to 70 who had recovered from COVID-19. V gene TRBV27 combines with J gene TRBJ1-5; 7 nucleotides match TRBD1. Material: peripheral blood. The CDR3 DNA follows: TGTGCCAGCAAAAAACAGGGGAATGGATTTGGCAATCAGCCCCAGCATTTT. This translates into CASKKQGNGFGNQPQHF.